This TCR beta chain was obtained from a study of long-term antiretroviral therapy in people with HIV. General study results and limits: Diversity measured after ART increased yet remained under transplant donor controls.

Run at survey level, the immunoSEQ assay was version v3.0. TCRdb keeps only in-frame clones here, not all; method: immunoSEQ multiplex PCR. The sample carries over 15,000 clones, about three quarters recorded once. On this clone: Its specificity is unknown.

From germline, CDR1 is SEHNR and CDR2 FQNEAQ (reference sequence). The ends were cut back, 5 bases at V and 7 bases at J, with 14 bases in the middle. CDR3 size: 13 residues. The sequence was obtained from a man in his forties or fifties with HIV. Sequencing was performed on unsorted PBMCs, taken 2.1 years after starting antiretroviral therapy. The rearrangement links TRBV7-9 to TRBJ1-2; possible D gene TRBD1, 5 bases. The chain's CDR3 is CASSGGQGGGYTF. The CDR3 DNA reads TGTGCCAGCAGCGGAGGTCAGGGCGGTGGCTACACCTTC.